This T cell receptor beta chain was sequenced in a study of identical twins listed by TCRdb under 2016. In terms of the full investigation: TCR alpha and beta repertoires from monozygotic twins, unrelated adults of various ages and cord blood were deep-sequenced to test whether fetal clonotypes persist. To rule out contamination, the twin experiments were replicated at different times with different library preparation protocols. Study-wide conclusions, independent of this receptor: Compared with coincidental sharing between unrelated individuals, out-of-frame TCR alpha sequences shared between twins showed an excess of sequences with low generation probability. Because the same donors could not be followed over many years, the conclusions depended on cross-sectional statistical analysis. Abundant cord blood beta clonotypes carried fewer insertions; young adult naive repertoires showed a weaker similar trend, while memory repertoires showed none. In beta out-of-frame sequences, excess twin sharing was weaker, because having fewer shared sequences lowered the signal-to-noise ratio. Zero-insertion analyses could be partly confounded by invariant T cells such as MAIT and iNKT, although diverse VJ usage argued against such confounding for most clonotypes. In monozygotic twins, out-of-frame TCR alpha sharing was systematically underestimated by recombination models, although the models agreed with sharing between unrelated individuals.

Comment on this clonotype: This receptor's antigen is unknown. No base-level quality is on record; no much larger clone is a single base apart.

Every donor in the study was a healthy Caucasian. The twin cohort consisted of three pairs of female monozygotic twins, all aged roughly 18 to 30 years. Positive isolation kits from Invitrogen were used to isolate CD4+ and CD8+ T cell populations. The method was 5' RACE. These reads were obtained on an Illumina HiSeq 2000. Template switching introduced a universal primer binding site; the final cDNA contained a unique molecular identifier, enabling accurate counting of TCR cDNA molecules. Specific primers in the conserved constant-segment region were used to synthesize first-strand cDNA for the TCR alpha and beta chains. Each cDNA library was double barcoded, with a SMART-Mk sample barcode plus Illumina barcodes, to control for contamination. TruSeq adapter sequences, together with Illumina sample barcodes, were added in two successive PCR steps. Sequencing of the TCR alpha and beta cDNA libraries was done on the Illumina HiSeq platform using custom primers. From the authors' description of their analysis: Raw reads were processed with MiGEC to extract unique molecular identifiers, and MiXCR was used to determine CDR3 positions. Recombination models were inferred per individual with the repgenHMM and IGoR tools using an EM algorithm. The analysis of shared clonotypes was done with the tcR package in R, with sharing normalized by the product of cloneset sizes. Out-of-frame nonproductive sequences were analyzed to study raw recombination free of thymic and clonal selection effects. TCRdb passed the public sequencing reads through fastp at Q25 and MiXCR, retaining productive beta sequences. Entries are consolidated by CDR3 protein sequence, retaining the most common genes and DNA. The V and J calls here are based on TCRdb, not the publication. The sample records roughly 500,000 distinct CDR3 sequences, around 20% of which are singletons. The ten largest clones represent 0.91% of the sample.

V and J are trimmed by 5 bases and 9 bases, and the gene matches miss 6 bases of the junction. CDR1 and CDR2, per the germline V gene, are MNHEY and SVGAGI. The CDR3 covers 14 residues, taking in both the cysteine and the phenylalanine. Just the 42-base CDR3 DNA is kept, in frame starting at base 1. This same sample was also part of a study on T cells expressing NK-cell markers. As the second publication notes: TCR beta-chain repertoires were profiled in sorted CD3+CD56+NKG2C+, CD3+CD56+NKG2C- and CD3+CD56-NKG2C+ T-cell subsets from several donors. Seven of the eight sequenced donors were HCMV-seropositive and one was HCMV-seronegative. In several experiments an anti-gammadeltaTCR antibody was added to restrict sorting to alphabetaTCR-expressing T cells. In roughly 6 donors, the dominant CD3+CD56+NKG2C+ clonotypes ranked among the top 10 CD8+ clonotypes, making up 1.0-7.0% of CD8+ T cells. Those dominant clonotypes were again the most abundant among CD3+CD56-NKG2C+ cells in a handful of donors, at roughly 28.3-60.1%. Whether the expanded NKG2C-expressing T cell clones were specific for HCMV antigens was left unclear. All eight donors whose samples were sequenced were randomly selected healthy volunteers, three of them men and five women. A commercial ELISA kit detecting HCMV-specific IgG in serum was used to determine HCMV serostatus. MIGEC was used to demultiplex reads and group the reads by UMI, and MiTCR was used to assemble and quantify clonotypes. Only TCR cDNA sequences supported by at least two reads were kept to exclude erroneous sequences. The tcR package was used for downstream repertoire analysis, and clonotypes were matched between fractions using CDR3 nucleotide sequence together with V segment. VDJmatch was used to annotate antigen specificity against VDJdb, with one amino acid substitution allowed in CDR3.

This TCR derives from a woman younger than 30 in good health. The sequenced sample was CD4+ T cells sorted from blood. The chain is assembled from TRBV6-5 and TRBJ1-6, and 8 bases in between align with TRBD1. The nucleotide sequence reads as follows: TGTGCCAGCAGTACTCGGGACAGGAGTTCACCCCTCCACTTT. This translates into CASSTRDRSSPLHF.